These 20 T cell receptor beta chains came from one sample sequenced in a study of blood T cell repertoires in COVID-19. Some clones are missing from TCRdb's copy, which holds only in-frame ones; the method was immunoSEQ multiplex PCR. In the table there are about 71,000 clones, approximately 85% of which are singletons. The sequencing input was peripheral blood. These receptors all stem from a man aged 80 or over with acute or convalescent COVID-19.

There are a few counts of this clone. In DNA, the CDR3 is TGTGCCAGCAGTTACTCGCCCCGGGACAGTTGGGCTTTCTTT. This sequence encodes CASSYSPRDSWAFF. The chain combines TRBV6-2 or TRBV6-3 with TRBJ1-1; 7 bases line up with TRBD1. Germline V gene lookup returns CDR1 MNHEY and CDR2 SVGEGT. Unmatched junction bases numbered 9, after V lost 0 bases and J lost 11 bases. The CDR3 contains 14 residues.

J is TRBJ2-2 and V is TRBV19, with D maybe TRBD1 (5 bases). V was clipped by 1 base and J by 1 base, with 7 bases between them. Germline assignment: CDR1 LNHDA and CDR2 SQIVND (reference sequence). The CDR3 has 15 amino acids. CDR3 amino acids: CASSIGGRNTGELFF. The CDR3 bases are TGTGCCAGTAGTATAGGGGGCCGGAACACCGGGGAGCTGTTTTTT.

The chain joins TRBV7-2 to TRBJ2-7, with 7 bases lining up with TRBD2. Trimming removed 3 bases from V and 3 bases from J; junction bases left unmatched: 8. The V gene's germline CDR1 is SGHTA and CDR2 FQGNSA. CDR3 length: 15 amino acids. The CDR3 loop reads CASSFDQAGYYEQYF. CDR3 bases: TGTGCCAGCAGCTTTGACCAAGCGGGGTACTACGAGCAGTACTTC.

The chain has TRBV3-1 (or the pseudogene TRBV3-2) and TRBJ2-7, with 7 nucleotides matching TRBD1. J was trimmed by 1 base and V by 5 bases; bases with no gene match: 5. Germline assignment: CDR1 LGHDT and CDR2 YNNKEL (reference sequence). The CDR3 consists of 14 residues. CDR3 region: CASSSPGQSYEQYF. CDR3 sequence (DNA): TGTGCCAGCAGCTCCCCGGGACAGTCCTACGAGCAGTACTTC.

The V and J genes are TRBV5-1 and TRBJ2-1, with 12 bases lining up with TRBD2. The ends lost 6 bases at V and 6 bases at J; junction bases unmatched: 10. Germline CDR1 reads SGHRS; CDR2 reads YFSETQ. The CDR3 contains 16 residues. DNA of the CDR3: TGCGCCAGCACCGTTCCGACTAGCGGGGGAGGCAATGAGCAGTTCTTC. It yields the protein CASTVPTSGGGNEQFF.

This rearrangement joins TRBV18 to TRBJ1-1, with TRBD1 matching 7 bases. The CDR3 length is 17 residues. The junction had 7 bases not matched to a gene; V was cut back by 0 bases and J by 0 bases. Germline V CDR1 and CDR2: KGHSH, LQKENI. The CDR3 bases are TGTGCCAGCTCACCACCGCGGTCAGGGGGTCTGAACACTGAAGCTTTCTTT. Translated, it gives CASSPPRSGGLNTEAFF.

V is TRBV6-1 and J is TRBJ1-4, with unresolved D. CDR1 is MNHNS, CDR2 SASEGT, per germline. The CDR3 is made up of 11 amino acids. Trimming stripped 1 base from V and 8 bases from J, with 2 bases between. CDR3 sequence (DNA): TGTGCCAGCAGTGAAGTAGAAAAACTGTTTTTT. This codes for CASSEVEKLFF.

This clone has more than one count but fewer than ten. The chain uses TRBV5-1 and TRBJ2-7; tentatively, D is TRBD2 (6 bases). CDR1 and CDR2 from the germline V gene are SGHRS and YFSETQ. CDR3 length: 15 amino acids. Trimming removed 0 bases at V and 3 bases at J, with 13 bases between. In DNA, the CDR3 is TGCGCCAGCAGCTTGGGTAGCGGCACCAACTACGAGCAGTACTTC. Amino acid sequence: CASSLGSGTNYEQYF.

The chain is built from TRBV10-3 and TRBJ2-3; D not certain. Germline loops: CDR1 ENHRY, CDR2 SYGVKD. V gave up 2 bases and J gave up 0 bases, with 3 bases separating them. The length of the CDR3 is 13 residues. The CDR3 reads CAISETSTDTQYF. The CDR3 nucleotides read TGTGCCATCAGTGAGACTAGCACAGATACGCAGTATTTT.

This sequence joins TRBV2 and TRBJ1-5; no definite D call. The length of the CDR3 is 11 residues. Germline CDR1 reads SNHLY; CDR2 reads FYNNEI. Trimming left V 6 bases short and J 7 bases short, with 7 bases between. The CDR3 sequence is CASRRGQPQHF. The CDR3 DNA is TGTGCCAGCAGACGCGGCCAGCCCCAGCATTTT.

The chain couples TRBV4-3 to TRBJ2-1; TRBD2 is a possible D gene (7 bases). Germline CDR1 is LGHNA and CDR2 is YSLEER. V lost 1 base to trimming and J lost 3 bases, with 13 bases between them. The CDR3 has 16 amino acids. CDR3 in amino acids: CASSQAGGRDYNEQFF. The CDR3 nucleotides are TGCGCCAGCAGCCAAGCCGGGGGGCGGGACTACAATGAGCAGTTCTTC.

This chain links TRBV9 with TRBJ2-3, with 10 nucleotides matching TRBD2. CDR1 is SGDLS and CDR2 is YYNGEE in the germline V gene. V lost 3 bases, J lost 2 bases, and 3 bases stayed unmatched. This CDR3 has 15 residues. The CDR3 DNA reads as TGTGCCAGCAGCGCCCTAGCGGGAGACACAGATACGCAGTATTTT. Translating gives CASSALAGDTDTQYF.

The J gene is TRBJ1-1, the V gene TRBV7-2, with D unclear. The V gene lost 2 bases and the J gene lost 1 base, with 11 bases spanning the gap. CDR1 is SGHTA, CDR2 FQGNSA, per germline. This CDR3 spans 15 amino acids. The CDR3 nucleotides are TGTGCCAGCAGCTTACCCGGGGTAGGGAACACTGAAGCTTTCTTT. Amino acid sequence: CASSLPGVGNTEAFF.

The chain uses TRBV27 and TRBJ2-3, with D perhaps matching TRBD2 (5 bases). The V end was cut by 5 bases, the J end by 0 bases, with 18 bases between. The CDR3 is made up of 17 amino acids. Germline assignment: CDR1 MNHEY and CDR2 SMNVEV (reference sequence). The CDR3 DNA is TGTGCCAGCAGTCTAATTCAAAGCGGAGATAGCACAGATACGCAGTATTTT. Translated, it gives CASSLIQSGDSTDTQYF.

J is TRBJ1-6 and V is TRBV7-9, with no clear D. The CDR3 has 15 residues. V was cut by 1 base and J by 8 bases, with 12 bases left in between. Per the germline V gene, CDR1 is SEHNR and CDR2 is FQNEAQ (reference sequence). CDR3 DNA: TGTGCCAGCAGCTTAGTCGACCTACGGGATTCACCCCTCCACTTT. Protein sequence: CASSLVDLRDSPLHF.

The chain combines TRBV5-4 with TRBJ1-2; weak D call: TRBD1 (5 bases). V lost 3 bases to trimming and J lost 0 bases, with 15 bases between them. This CDR3 is 16 amino acids long. The germline gives CDR1 SGHNT, CDR2 YYREEE (reference sequence). The CDR3 DNA sequence: TGTGCCAGCAGCTCTCGGGCGGGACGTACTAACTATGGCTACACCTTC. The encoded protein is CASSSRAGRTNYGYTF.

CDR3 in amino acids: CATQPERHGGYTF. CDR3 sequence (DNA): TGTGCCACTCAGCCGGAGAGGCACGGGGGCTACACCTTC. The chain carries TRBV6-5 and TRBJ1-2; D not resolved. V lost 10 bases and J 8 bases, leaving 20 bases between the germline ends. Looked up from germline, CDR1 is MNHEY and CDR2 is SVGAGI. The CDR3 extends over 13 amino acids.

The chain employs TRBV28 and TRBJ1-6; 9 bases match TRBD1. The ends lost 10 bases at V and 2 bases at J; junction bases unmatched: 6. Germline assignment: CDR1 MDHEN and CDR2 SYDVKM. There are 15 residues in the CDR3. The DNA of the CDR3 is TGTGCCACCAAGGGACAGGGAACCTATAATTCACCCCTCCACTTT. Amino acids: CATKGQGTYNSPLHF.

This clone showed up just once. J is TRBJ2-7 and V is TRBV27, with TRBD2 identical over 7 bases. V was pared by 2 bases and J by 7 bases, with 8 bases of the junction left unmatched. In germline, CDR1 is MNHEY, CDR2 SMNVEV (reference sequence). The CDR3 totals 14 residues. The CDR3 is CASSLGLGPLEQYF. For the CDR3, the DNA is TGTGCCAGCAGTTTAGGACTAGGCCCGCTGGAGCAGTACTTC.

The chain employs TRBV7-2 and TRBJ1-2; 10 bases line up with TRBD1. This CDR3 is 15 amino acids long. Per the germline V gene, CDR1 is SGHTA and CDR2 is FQGNSA. V gave up 5 bases and J gave up 2 bases; unmatched junction bases: 5. The CDR3 DNA reads TGTGCCAGCAGCGATCCGGGACAGGGGAACTATGGCTACACCTTC. This gives the protein CASSDPGQGNYGYTF.